The 12 T cell receptor beta chains given below trace back to one sample, sequenced in a study of cytomegalovirus exposure and HLA in healthy donors. Generated by immunoSEQ multiplex PCR, the TCRdb table keeps only in-frame clones and is missing some. The sample yields 150,000 or so clones, approximately 88% seen once. The sample comprised PBMCs. These receptors were taken from a man aged 25-40 years in good health and CMV-seropositive.

J is TRBJ1-4 and V is TRBV4-2; 7 bases align to TRBD1. J lost 6 bases, V lost 4 bases, and 5 bases had no gene match. Per the germline V gene, CDR1 is LGHNA and CDR2 is YNFKEQ. The CDR3 consists of 14 residues. The CDR3 sequence is CASSRLGQDEKLFF. DNA of the CDR3: TGTGCCAGCAGCCGGTTAGGACAGGATGAAAAACTGTTTTTT.

This chain uses TRBV6-5 with TRBJ2-6; D remains unclear. The CDR3 is 15 residues long. The ends were cut back, 6 bases at V and 0 bases at J, with 9 bases in the middle. The germline CDR1 and CDR2 sequences are MNHEY and SVGAGI. In DNA form, the CDR3 reads TGTGCCAGCAGGCTTACGAGCTCTGGGGCCAACGTCCTGACTTTC. It translates to CASRLTSSGANVLTF.

The table lists this clone with a count of one. The chain has TRBV6-1 and TRBJ1-3; no clear D gene. Trimming left V 1 base short and J 0 bases short, with 13 bases between. CDR3 size: 17 residues. CDR1 and CDR2 from the germline V gene are MNHNS and SASEGT. CDR3 loop: CASSEERAFRSGNTIYF. CDR3 DNA: TGTGCCAGCAGTGAAGAGAGAGCATTTCGCTCTGGAAACACCATATATTTT.

V gene TRBV11-2 combines with J gene TRBJ2-7; 10 bases are a match to TRBD2. This CDR3 is built from 14 residues. Losses at the gene ends were 6 bases for V and 0 bases for J; bases not matched to a gene: 2. CDR1 is SGHAT, CDR2 FQNNGV, per germline. In nucleotides, the CDR3 is TGTGCCAGCAGTCCTAGCGGGAGCTCCTACGAGCAGTACTTC. Its translation: CASSPSGSSYEQYF.

The V and J genes are TRBV6-6 and TRBJ1-1; TRBD1 might be the D (6 bases). The CDR3 runs to 15 residues. V was shortened by 5 bases and J by 1 base, with 14 bases between the two germline ends. CDR1 is MNHNY and CDR2 is SVGAGI in the germline V gene (reference sequence). The CDR3 bases are TGTGCCAGCAGTCTACCCGGACAGCAGAACACTGAAGCTTTCTTT. This codes for CASSLPGQQNTEAFF.

This sequence joins TRBV15 and TRBJ1-4; D uncertain. The CDR3 runs to 15 residues. The V gene's germline CDR1 is LNHNV and CDR2 YYDKDF (reference sequence). The V end lost 0 bases, the J end lost 5 bases, and 10 bases lay between the germline ends. CDR3 sequence reads: CATSRDLGKNEKLFF. The CDR3 region has the DNA TGTGCCACCAGCAGAGATCTAGGAAAGAATGAAAAACTGTTTTTT.

The chain employs TRBV19 and TRBJ2-5; 11 bases match TRBD2. The J segment lost 1 base and the V segment lost 5 bases, leaving 6 bases of the junction unmatched. The germline V gene encodes CDR1 LNHDA and CDR2 SQIVND (reference sequence). This CDR3 comprises 16 residues. CDR3: CASSSFGTSGQETQYF. Written as DNA, the CDR3 is TGTGCCAGTAGTTCCTTCGGGACTAGCGGCCAAGAGACCCAGTACTTC.

The J gene is TRBJ2-7, the V gene TRBV6-1; D not certain. V lost 2 bases and J 7 bases, leaving 15 bases between the germline ends. CDR3 length equals 14 residues. Germline V gene sequence: CDR1 MNHNS, CDR2 SASEGT. CDR3 in amino acids: CASSENNSPEEQYF. The CDR3 nucleotides are TGTGCCAGCAGTGAAAATAACTCCCCTGAGGAGCAGTACTTC.

This clone was found once. The V gene is TRBV7-9, the J gene TRBJ2-3; D is perhaps TRBD2 (5 bases). The V end was cut by 0 bases, the J end by 0 bases, with 7 bases between. The CDR3 covers 15 residues. Germline CDR1 is SEHNR and CDR2 is FQNEAQ (reference sequence). CDR3 in DNA: TGTGCCAGCAGCTTAGCGCGGGCTAGCACAGATACGCAGTATTTT. Protein: CASSLARASTDTQYF.

The chain combines TRBV13 with TRBJ1-2; possibly TRBD1 for D (5 bases). V was pared by 3 bases and J by 4 bases, with 15 bases between. Germline V lookup: CDR1 PRHDT, CDR2 FYEKMQ (reference sequence). The CDR3 consists of 15 residues. In DNA, the CDR3 is TGTGCCAGCAGCTTCGAAGGGGCCCGTAGCTATGGCTACACCTTC. Protein: CASSFEGARSYGYTF.

The chain links TRBV11-2 to TRBJ1-1, with D maybe TRBD1 (5 bases). The CDR3 totals 16 residues. The germline CDR1 and CDR2 sequences are SGHAT and FQNNGV. Between the trimmed V and J ends, which lost 4 bases and 3 bases, there was a span of 18 bases. The CDR3 DNA reads TGTGCCAGCAGCTGGGAAGCTTGGGGGAGGGACACTGAAGCTTTCTTT. It yields the protein CASSWEAWGRDTEAFF.

The rearrangement links TRBV27 to TRBJ1-2, with TRBD1 matching over 7 bases. Losses at the gene ends were 5 bases for V and 4 bases for J; bases not matched to a gene: 10. The germline CDR1 and CDR2 sequences are MNHEY and SMNVEV (reference sequence). The CDR3 spans 15 residues. CDR3 in amino acids: CASSPYRGPSYGYTF. The CDR3 nucleotides are TGTGCCAGCAGTCCCTACAGGGGCCCCTCCTATGGCTACACCTTC.